The source of this TCR beta chain is a study of T cell repertoires in cytomegalovirus infection. V shed 4 bases and J shed 1 base, with 7 bases lying between them. In germline, CDR1 is SGHTA, CDR2 FQGNSA. The CDR3 has 13 residues. This clonotype has at least ten counts. Its target is unknown. TCRdb fed the reads into MiXCR, producing one record per CDR3 protein. The table records 370,000 or so distinct CDR3 sequences, 34% of them present only once. This sequence originates from a human donor in good health (CMV status not recorded). Some clones in this sample may be carry-over from other donors' samples. The chain has TRBV7-2 and TRBJ1-1; D is perhaps TRBD1 (5 bases). The material was cultured PBMCs, obtained from culture after CMV antigen stimulation. CDR3 amino acids: CASSSGRNTEAFF. CDR3 in DNA: TGTGCCAGCAGCTCGGGACGGAACACTGAAGCTTTCTTT.